This T cell receptor (beta chain) was observed in a study of T cell changes during pregnancy in multiple sclerosis. This CDR3 comprises 17 residues. In its sample, this clone was seen once. Profiled with immunoSEQ multiplex PCR; TCRdb holds only in-frame clones, not every one. The data show about 32,000 clones, with about 93% seen just once and roughly 0.45% held by the top ten. V gene TRBV12-2 combines with J gene TRBJ2-3; TRBD2 reflects the table's D call only, with no check against the DNA. TRBV12-2 is deemed a pseudogene. The receptor comes from a female donor with multiple sclerosis, enrolled in a pregnancy study. This specimen consisted of CD4+ T cells from peripheral blood mononuclear cells, obtained in the second trimester of pregnancy. The CDR3 coding sequence is TGTGCAAGTCGCCCTTTGGGAGCGGGAGGGCCCGTAGATACGCAGTATTTT. This encodes CASRPLGAGGPVDTQYF.